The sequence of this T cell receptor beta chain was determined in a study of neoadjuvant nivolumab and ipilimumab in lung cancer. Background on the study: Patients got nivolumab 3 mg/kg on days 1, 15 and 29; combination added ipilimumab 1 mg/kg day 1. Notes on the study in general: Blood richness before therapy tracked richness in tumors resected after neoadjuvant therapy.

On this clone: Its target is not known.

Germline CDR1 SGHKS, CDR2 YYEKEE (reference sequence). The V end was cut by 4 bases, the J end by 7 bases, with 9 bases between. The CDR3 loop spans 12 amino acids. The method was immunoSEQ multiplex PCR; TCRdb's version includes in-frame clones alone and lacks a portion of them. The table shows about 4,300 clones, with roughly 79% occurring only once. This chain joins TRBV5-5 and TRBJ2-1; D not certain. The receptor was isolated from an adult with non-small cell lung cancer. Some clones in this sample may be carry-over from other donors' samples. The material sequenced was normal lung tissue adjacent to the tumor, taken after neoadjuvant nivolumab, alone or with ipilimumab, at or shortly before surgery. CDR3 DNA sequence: TGTGCCAGCAGCCAACAAAGGAATGAGCAGTTCTTC. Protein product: CASSQQRNEQFF.